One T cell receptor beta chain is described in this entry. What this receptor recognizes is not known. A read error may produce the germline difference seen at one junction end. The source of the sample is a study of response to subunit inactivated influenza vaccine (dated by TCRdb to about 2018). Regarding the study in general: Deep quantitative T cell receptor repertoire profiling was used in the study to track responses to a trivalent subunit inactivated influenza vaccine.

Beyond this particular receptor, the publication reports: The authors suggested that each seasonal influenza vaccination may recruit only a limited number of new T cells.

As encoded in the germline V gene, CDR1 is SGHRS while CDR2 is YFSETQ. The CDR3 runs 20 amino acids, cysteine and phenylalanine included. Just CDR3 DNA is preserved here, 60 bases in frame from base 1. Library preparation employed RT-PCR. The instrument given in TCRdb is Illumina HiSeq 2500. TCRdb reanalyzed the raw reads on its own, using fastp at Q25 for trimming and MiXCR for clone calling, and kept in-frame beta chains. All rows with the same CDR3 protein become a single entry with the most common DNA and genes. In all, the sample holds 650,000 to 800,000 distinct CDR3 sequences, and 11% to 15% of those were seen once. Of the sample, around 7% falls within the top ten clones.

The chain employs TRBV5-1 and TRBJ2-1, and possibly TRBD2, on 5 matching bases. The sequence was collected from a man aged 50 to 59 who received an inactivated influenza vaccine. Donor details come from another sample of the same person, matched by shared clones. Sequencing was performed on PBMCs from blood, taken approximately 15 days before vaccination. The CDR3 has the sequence CASSLEVNPRTRRSYNEQFF. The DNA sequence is TGCGCCAGCAGTTTGGAGGTCAACCCCAGAACTAGGAGGTCCTACAATGAGCAGTTCTTC.